This T cell receptor beta chain stems from a study of T-cell memory formation after mild COVID-19. Notes on this clonotype: Its antigen is unknown.

The germline gives CDR1 SGHAT, CDR2 FQNNGV. The CDR3 is made up of 15 amino acids. Deletions cut 2 bases from V and 2 bases from J, with 13 bases between. TCRdb analysed the 5' RACE reads with MiXCR anew, one entry per CDR3 protein. This sample carries about 360,000 distinct CDR3 sequences, approximately 14% of them seen once, and the ten largest clones take 20% to 25%. Study findings and constraints: Confirmation was lacking for SARS-CoV-2 specificity of second-wave clones that peaked on day 37.

The TCR was taken from a young man who had mild COVID-19 (a few samples of this study predate the infection). Cell type and time point are not known. The material sequenced was PBMCs or a T cell subset sorted from them (not recorded which). The chain carries TRBV11-2 and TRBJ2-7; tentative D call: TRBD1 (5 bases). CDR3 bases: TGTGCCAGCAGCTTATCAGTAGGGGAAACCTACGAGCAGTACTTC. It encodes CASSLSVGETYEQYF.